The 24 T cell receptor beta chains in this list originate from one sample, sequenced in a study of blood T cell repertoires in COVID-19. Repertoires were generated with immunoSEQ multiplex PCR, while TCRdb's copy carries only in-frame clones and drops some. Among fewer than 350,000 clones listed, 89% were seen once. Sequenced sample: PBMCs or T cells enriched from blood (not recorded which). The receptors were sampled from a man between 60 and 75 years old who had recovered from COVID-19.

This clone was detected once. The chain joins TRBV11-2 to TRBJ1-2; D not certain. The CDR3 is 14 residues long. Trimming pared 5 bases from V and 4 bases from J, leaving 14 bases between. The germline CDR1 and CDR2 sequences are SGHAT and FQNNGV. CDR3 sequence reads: CASSPGGSGYGYTF. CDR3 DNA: TGTGCCAGCAGCCCCGGTGGTAGTGGCTATGGCTACACCTTC.

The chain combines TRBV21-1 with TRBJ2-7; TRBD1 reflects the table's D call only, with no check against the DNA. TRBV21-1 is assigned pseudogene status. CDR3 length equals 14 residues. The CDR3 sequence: CASSEEGQFYEQYF. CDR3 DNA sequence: TGTGCCAGTTCCGAGGAAGGACAGTTCTACGAGCAGTACTTC.

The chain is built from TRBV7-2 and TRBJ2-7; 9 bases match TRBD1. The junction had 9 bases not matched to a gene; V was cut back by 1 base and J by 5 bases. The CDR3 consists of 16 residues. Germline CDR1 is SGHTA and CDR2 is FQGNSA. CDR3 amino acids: CASSLVGGTGSHEQYF. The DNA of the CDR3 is TGTGCCAGCAGCTTAGTAGGTGGGACAGGGTCCCACGAGCAGTACTTC.

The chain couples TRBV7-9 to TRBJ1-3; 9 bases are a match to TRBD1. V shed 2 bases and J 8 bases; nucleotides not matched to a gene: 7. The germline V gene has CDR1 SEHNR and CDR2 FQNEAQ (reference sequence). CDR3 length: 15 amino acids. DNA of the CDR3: TGTGCCAGCAGCTTATTAGGGGGACAGGGATACACCATATATTTT. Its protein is CASSLLGGQGYTIYF.

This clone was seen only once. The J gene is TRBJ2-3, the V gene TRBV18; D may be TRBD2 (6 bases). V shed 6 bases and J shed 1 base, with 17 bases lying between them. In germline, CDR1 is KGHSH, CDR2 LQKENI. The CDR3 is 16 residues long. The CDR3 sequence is CASSLTLAKGTDTQYF. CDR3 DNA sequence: TGTGCCAGCTCTCTGACCCTAGCGAAGGGCACAGATACGCAGTATTTT.

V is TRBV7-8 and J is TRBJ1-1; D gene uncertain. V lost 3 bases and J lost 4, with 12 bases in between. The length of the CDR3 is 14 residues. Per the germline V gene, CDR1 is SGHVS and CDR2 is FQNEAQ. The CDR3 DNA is TGTGCCAGCAGCTTCAGTGTACGGGGCACTGAAGCTTTCTTT. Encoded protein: CASSFSVRGTEAFF.

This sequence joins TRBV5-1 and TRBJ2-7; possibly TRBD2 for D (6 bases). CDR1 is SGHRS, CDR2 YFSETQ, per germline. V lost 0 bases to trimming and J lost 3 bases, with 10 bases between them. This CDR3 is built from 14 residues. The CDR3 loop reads CASSLDSGVYEQYF. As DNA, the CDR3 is TGCGCCAGCAGCTTGGATTCGGGGGTCTACGAGCAGTACTTC.

The DNA of the CDR3 is TGTGCCATCAGTCAGGGGTTGGGCAATCAGCCCCAGCATTTT. Amino acid sequence: CAISQGLGNQPQHF. The chain couples TRBV10-3 to TRBJ1-5; possibly TRBD1 for D (6 bases). From germline, CDR1 is ENHRY and CDR2 SYGVKD. Trimming cost V 5 bases and J 2 bases, with 10 bases left between them. The CDR3 loop spans 14 amino acids.

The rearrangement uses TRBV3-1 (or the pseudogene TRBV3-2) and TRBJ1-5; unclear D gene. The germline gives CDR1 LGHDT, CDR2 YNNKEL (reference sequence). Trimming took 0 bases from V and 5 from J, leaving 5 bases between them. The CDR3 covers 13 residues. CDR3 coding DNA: TGTGCCAGCAGCCAAGATCTTGATCAGCCCCAGCATTTT. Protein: CASSQDLDQPQHF.

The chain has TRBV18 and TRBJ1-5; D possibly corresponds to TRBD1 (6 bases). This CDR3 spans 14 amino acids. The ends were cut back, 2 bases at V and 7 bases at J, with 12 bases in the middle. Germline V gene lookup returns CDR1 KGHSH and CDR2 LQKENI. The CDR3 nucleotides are TGTGCCAGCTCACCAAGTTCAGGGGAACAGCCCCAGCATTTT. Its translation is CASSPSSGEQPQHF.

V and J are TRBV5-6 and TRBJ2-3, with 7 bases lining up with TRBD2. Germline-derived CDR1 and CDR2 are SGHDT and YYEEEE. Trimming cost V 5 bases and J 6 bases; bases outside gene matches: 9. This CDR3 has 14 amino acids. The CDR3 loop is CASRQSSGIDTQYF. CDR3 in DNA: TGTGCCAGCAGACAATCCAGCGGGATCGATACGCAGTATTTT.

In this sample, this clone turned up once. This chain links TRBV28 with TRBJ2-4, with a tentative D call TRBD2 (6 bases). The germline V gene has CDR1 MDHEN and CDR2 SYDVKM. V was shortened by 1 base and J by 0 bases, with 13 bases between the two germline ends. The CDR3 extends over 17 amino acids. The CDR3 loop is CASSLLRTGGAKNIQYF. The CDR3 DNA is TGTGCCAGCAGTTTATTACGAACCGGGGGAGCCAAAAACATTCAGTACTTC.

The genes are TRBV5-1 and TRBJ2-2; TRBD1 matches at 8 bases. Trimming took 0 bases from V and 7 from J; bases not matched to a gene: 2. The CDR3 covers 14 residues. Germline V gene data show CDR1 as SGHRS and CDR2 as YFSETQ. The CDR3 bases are TGCGCCAGCAGCTTGGGACAGGGGATCGGGGAGCTGTTTTTT. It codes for CASSLGQGIGELFF.

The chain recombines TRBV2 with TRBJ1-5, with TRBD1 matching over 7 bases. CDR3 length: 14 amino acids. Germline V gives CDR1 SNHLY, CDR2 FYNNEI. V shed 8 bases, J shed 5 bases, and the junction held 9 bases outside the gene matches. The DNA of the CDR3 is TGTGCCAGCCTGGGACAGACAGTTTATCAGCCCCAGCATTTT. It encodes CASLGQTVYQPQHF.

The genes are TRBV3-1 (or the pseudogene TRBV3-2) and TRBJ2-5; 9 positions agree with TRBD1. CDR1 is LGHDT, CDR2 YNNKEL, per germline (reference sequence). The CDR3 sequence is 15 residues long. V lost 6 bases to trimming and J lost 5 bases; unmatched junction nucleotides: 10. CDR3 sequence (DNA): TGTGCCAGCAGTTTCCCACAGGGGGCCTGGGAGACCCAGTACTTC. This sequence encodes CASSFPQGAWETQYF.

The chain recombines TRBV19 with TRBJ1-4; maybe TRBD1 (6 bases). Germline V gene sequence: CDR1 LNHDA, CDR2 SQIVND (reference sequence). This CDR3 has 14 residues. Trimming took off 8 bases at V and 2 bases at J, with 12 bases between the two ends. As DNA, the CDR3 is TGTGCCAGTGGCTACAGGGTGACTAATGAAAAACTGTTTTTT. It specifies CASGYRVTNEKLFF. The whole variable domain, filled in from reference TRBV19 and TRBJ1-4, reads DGGITQSPKYLFRKEGQNVTLSCEQNLNHDAMYWYRQDPGQGLRLIYYSQIVNDFQKGDIAEGYSVSREKKESFPLTVTSAQKNPTAFYLCASGYRVTNEKLFFGSGTQLSVL.

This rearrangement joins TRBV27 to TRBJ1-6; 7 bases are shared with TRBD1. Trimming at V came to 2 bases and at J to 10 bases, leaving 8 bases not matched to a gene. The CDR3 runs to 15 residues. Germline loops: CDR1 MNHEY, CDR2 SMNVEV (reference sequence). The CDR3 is CASSLGGRGLSPLHF. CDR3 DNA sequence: TGTGCCAGCAGTTTAGGGGGCAGGGGGTTATCACCCCTCCACTTT.

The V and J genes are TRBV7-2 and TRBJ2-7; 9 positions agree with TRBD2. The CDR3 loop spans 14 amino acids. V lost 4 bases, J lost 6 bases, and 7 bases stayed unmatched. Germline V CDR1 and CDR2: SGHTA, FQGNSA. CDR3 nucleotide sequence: TGTGCCAGCAGCTCTAGCGGGGATAGCTCCGAGCAGTACTTC. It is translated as CASSSSGDSSEQYF.

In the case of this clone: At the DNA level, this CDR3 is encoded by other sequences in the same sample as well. CDR3 residues: CASSQEWTANYGYTF. CDR3 bases: TGCGCCAGCAGCCAAGAGTGGACAGCAAACTATGGCTACACCTTC. This rearrangement joins TRBV4-1 to TRBJ1-2; tentative D call: TRBD1 (6 bases). The CDR3 totals 15 residues. V dropped 0 bases and J dropped 2 bases, with 10 bases sitting between them. Per the germline V gene, CDR1 is MGHRA and CDR2 is YSYEKL.

As DNA, the CDR3 is TGTGCCAGCAGCTTGTCACTAGCCGGAGATACGCAGTATTTT. This gives the protein CASSLSLAGDTQYF. This rearrangement joins TRBV5-4 to TRBJ2-3; D possibly corresponds to TRBD2 (6 bases). The CDR3 loop spans 14 amino acids. The germline CDR1 and CDR2 sequences are SGHNT and YYREEE (reference sequence). Trimming pared 1 base from V and 5 bases from J, leaving 11 bases between.

Here the CDR3 reads CASSFPSYEQYF. Written as DNA, the CDR3 is TGTGCCAGCAGTTTCCCCAGCTACGAGCAGTACTTC. This chain links TRBV27 with TRBJ2-7; the D is unclear. This CDR3 spans 12 amino acids. Trimming shortened V by 3 bases and J by 3 bases, and 6 bases separated the two germline ends. Germline-derived CDR1 and CDR2 are MNHEY and SMNVEV (reference sequence).

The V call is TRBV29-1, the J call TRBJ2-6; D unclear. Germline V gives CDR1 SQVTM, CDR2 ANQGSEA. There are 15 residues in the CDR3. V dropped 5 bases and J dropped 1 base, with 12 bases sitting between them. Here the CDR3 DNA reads TGCAGCGTTATGTCTCCTAAATCTGGGGCCAACGTCCTGACTTTC. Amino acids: CSVMSPKSGANVLTF.

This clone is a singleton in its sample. In nucleotides, the CDR3 is TGTGCCAGCAGCACCGTGGGACAGGGATCCTACGAGCAGTACTTC. This gives the protein CASSTVGQGSYEQYF. V gene TRBV6-5 combines with J gene TRBJ2-7, with 9 positions matching TRBD1. This CDR3 spans 15 amino acids. V shed 6 bases and J 1 base; nucleotides not matched to a gene: 7. Germline CDR1 reads MNHEY; CDR2 reads SVGAGI.

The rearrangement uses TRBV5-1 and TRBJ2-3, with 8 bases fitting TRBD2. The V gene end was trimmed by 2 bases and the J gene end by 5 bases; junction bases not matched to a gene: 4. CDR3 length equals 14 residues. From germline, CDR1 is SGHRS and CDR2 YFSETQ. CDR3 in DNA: TGCGCCAGCAGCTTCGGGACTAGTCGAGATACGCAGTATTTT. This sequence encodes CASSFGTSRDTQYF. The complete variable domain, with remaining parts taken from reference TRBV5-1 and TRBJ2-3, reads KAGVTQTPRYLIKTRGQQVTLSCSPISGHRSVSWYQQTPGQGLQFLFEYFSETQRNKGNFPGRFSGRQFSNSRSEMNVSTLELGDSALYLCASSFGTSRDTQYFGPGTRLTVL.